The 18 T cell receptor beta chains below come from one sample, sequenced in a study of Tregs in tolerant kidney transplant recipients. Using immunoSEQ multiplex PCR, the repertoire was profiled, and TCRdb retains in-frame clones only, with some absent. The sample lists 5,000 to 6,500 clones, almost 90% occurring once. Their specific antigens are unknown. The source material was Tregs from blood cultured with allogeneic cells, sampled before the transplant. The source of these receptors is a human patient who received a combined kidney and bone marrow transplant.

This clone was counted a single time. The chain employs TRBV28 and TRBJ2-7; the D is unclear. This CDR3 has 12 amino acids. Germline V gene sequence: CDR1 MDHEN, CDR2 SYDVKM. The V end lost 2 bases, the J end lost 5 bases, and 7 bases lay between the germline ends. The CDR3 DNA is TGTGCCAGCAGTTTACGAGCACACGAGCAGTACTTC. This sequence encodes CASSLRAHEQYF.

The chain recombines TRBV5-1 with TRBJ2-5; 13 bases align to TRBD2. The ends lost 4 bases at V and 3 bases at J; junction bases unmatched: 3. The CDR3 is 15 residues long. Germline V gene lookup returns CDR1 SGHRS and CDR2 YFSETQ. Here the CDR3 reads CASSRTSGGEETQYF. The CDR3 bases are TGCGCCAGCAGCCGGACTAGCGGGGGAGAAGAGACCCAGTACTTC.

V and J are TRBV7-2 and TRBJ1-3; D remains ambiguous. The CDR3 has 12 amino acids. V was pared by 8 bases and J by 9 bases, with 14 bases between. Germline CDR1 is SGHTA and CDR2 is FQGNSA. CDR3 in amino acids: CASHMVSGTIYF. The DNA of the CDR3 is TGTGCCAGCCACATGGTCTCGGGCACCATATATTTT.

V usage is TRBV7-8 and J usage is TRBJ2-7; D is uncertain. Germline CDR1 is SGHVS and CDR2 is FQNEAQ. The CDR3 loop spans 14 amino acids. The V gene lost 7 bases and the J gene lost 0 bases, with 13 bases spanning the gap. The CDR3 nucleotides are TGTGCCAGCACCCTTGTAGAAAGCTCCTACGAGCAGTACTTC. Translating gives CASTLVESSYEQYF.

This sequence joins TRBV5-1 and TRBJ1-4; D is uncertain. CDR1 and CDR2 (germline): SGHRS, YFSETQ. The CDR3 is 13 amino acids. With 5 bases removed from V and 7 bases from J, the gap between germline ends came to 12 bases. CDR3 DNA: TGCGCCAGCAGACCCCAAACTTCTGAAAAACTGTTTTTT. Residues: CASRPQTSEKLFF. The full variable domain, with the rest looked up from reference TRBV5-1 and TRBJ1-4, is KAGVTQTPRYLIKTRGQQVTLSCSPISGHRSVSWYQQTPGQGLQFLFEYFSETQRNKGNFPGRFSGRQFSNSRSEMNVSTLELGDSALYLCASRPQTSEKLFFGSGTQLSVL.

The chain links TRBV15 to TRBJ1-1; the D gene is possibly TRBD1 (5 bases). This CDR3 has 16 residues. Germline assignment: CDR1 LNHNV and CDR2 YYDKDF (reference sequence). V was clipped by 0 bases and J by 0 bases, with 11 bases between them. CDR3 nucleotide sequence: TGTGCCACCAGCAGAGATTTACGGGGCCTGAACACTGAAGCTTTCTTT. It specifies CATSRDLRGLNTEAFF.

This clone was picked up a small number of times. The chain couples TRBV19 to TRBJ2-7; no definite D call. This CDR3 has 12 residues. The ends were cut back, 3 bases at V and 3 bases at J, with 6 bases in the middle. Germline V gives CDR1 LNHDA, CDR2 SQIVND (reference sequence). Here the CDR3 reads CASSIDGYEQYF. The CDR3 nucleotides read TGTGCCAGTAGTATCGACGGCTACGAGCAGTACTTC.

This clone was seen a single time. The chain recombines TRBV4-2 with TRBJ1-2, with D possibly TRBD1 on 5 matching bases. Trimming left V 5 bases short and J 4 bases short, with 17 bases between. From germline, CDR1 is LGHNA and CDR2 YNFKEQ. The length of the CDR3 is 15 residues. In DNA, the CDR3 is TGTGCCAGCAGCTTGGGGGAGGGACGGGGCTATGGCTACACCTTC. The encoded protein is CASSLGEGRGYGYTF.

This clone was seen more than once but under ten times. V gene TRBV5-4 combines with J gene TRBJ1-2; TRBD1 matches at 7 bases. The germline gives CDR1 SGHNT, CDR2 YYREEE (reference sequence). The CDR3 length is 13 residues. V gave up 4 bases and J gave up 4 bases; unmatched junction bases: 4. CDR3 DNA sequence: TGTGCCAGCAGCCTCGGGACAGTCTATGGCTACACCTTC. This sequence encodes CASSLGTVYGYTF.

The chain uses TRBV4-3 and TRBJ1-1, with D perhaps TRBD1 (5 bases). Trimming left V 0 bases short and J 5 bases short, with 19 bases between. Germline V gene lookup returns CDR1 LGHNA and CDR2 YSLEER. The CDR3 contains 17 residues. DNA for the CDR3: TGCGCCAGCAGCCAAGAAGTCCCGGGGCGGTATATTACTGAAGCTTTCTTT. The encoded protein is CASSQEVPGRYITEAFF.

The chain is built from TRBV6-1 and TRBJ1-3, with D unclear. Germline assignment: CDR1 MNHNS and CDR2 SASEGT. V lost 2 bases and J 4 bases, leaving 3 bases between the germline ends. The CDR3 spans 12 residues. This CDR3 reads CASSEQGNTIYF. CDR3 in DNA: TGTGCCAGCAGTGAACAGGGAAACACCATATATTTT.

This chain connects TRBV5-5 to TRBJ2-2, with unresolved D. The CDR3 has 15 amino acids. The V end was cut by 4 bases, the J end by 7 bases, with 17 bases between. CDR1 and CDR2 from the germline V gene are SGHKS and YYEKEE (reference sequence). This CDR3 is CASSSWSPPNGELFF. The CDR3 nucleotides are TGTGCCAGCAGCAGTTGGAGTCCGCCGAACGGGGAGCTGTTTTTT. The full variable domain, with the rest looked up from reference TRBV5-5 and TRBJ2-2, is DAGVTQSPTHLIKTRGQQVTLRCSPISGHKSVSWYQQVLGQGPQFIFQYYEKEERGRGNFPDRFSARQFPNYSSELNVNALLLGDSALYLCASSSWSPPNGELFFGEGSRLTVL.

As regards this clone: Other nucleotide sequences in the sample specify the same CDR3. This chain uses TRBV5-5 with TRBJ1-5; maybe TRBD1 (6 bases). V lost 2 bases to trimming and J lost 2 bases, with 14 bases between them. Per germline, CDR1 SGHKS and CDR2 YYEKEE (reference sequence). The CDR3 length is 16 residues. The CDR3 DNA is TGTGCCAGCAGCTTAGGTTGGGGGGCGGGCAATCAGCCCCAGCATTTT. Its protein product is CASSLGWGAGNQPQHF.

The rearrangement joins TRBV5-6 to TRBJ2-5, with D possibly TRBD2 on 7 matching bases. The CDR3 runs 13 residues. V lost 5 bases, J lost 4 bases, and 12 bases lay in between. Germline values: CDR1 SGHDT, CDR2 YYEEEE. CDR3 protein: CASRTRGGETQYF. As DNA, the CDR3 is TGTGCCAGCAGGACGAGGGGGGGAGAGACCCAGTACTTC.

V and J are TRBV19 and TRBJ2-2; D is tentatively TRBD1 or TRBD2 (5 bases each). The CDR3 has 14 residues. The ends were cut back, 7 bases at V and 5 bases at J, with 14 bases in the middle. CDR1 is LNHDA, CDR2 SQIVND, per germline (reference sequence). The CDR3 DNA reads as TGTGCCAGTAACCGGGGCCCGGGAACCGGGGAGCTGTTTTTT. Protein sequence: CASNRGPGTGELFF.

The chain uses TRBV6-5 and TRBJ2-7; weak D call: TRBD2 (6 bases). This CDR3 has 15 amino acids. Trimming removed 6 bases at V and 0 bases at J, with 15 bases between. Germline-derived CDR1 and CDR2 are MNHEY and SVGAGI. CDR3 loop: CASRPGTSSSYEQYF. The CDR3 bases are TGTGCCAGCAGGCCCGGGACTTCCAGCTCCTACGAGCAGTACTTC.

CDR3 residues: CASGLGQGARNEQFF. CDR3 DNA sequence: TGTGCTAGTGGTTTGGGACAGGGGGCGAGGAATGAGCAGTTCTTC. V usage is TRBV12-5 and J usage is TRBJ2-1; the match to TRBD1 covers 10 bases. This CDR3 is 15 amino acids long. CDR1 is LGHNT, CDR2 FRNRAP, per germline. After removal of 1 base from V and 7 bases from J, the junction contained 4 bases not matched to a gene.

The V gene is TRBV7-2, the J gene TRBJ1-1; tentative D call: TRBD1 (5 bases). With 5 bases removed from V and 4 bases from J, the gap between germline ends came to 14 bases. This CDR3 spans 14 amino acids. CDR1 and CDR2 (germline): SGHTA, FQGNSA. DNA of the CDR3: TGTGCCAGCAGCCCCGGACATGGATCCACTGAAGCTTTCTTT. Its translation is CASSPGHGSTEAFF.